This is a list of T cell receptor beta chains from one sample in a study of graft-versus-host responses after intestinal transplantation. Method: immunoSEQ multiplex PCR; TCRdb's copy keeps in-frame clones and lacks some. The sample yields several thousand clones, about 89% seen once. This sample comprised PBMCs, obtained 83 days after transplant. The receptors shown here come from a human patient who received an intestinal transplant, so some T cells may come from the graft donor. CDR3s include the opening cysteine and the closing phenylalanine or tryptophan. The D gene is left open where the match is weak. Where a row states a size, it is once, few, many or the class of an expanded clone; other rows omit it.

d_gene	v_gene	j_gene	abundance	CDR3aa	CDR3nt
NA	TRBV19	TRBJ1-5	NA	CASSIPYSNQPQHF	TGTGCCAGTAGTATCCCATATAGCAATCAGCCCCAGCATTTT
TRBD1	TRBV30	TRBJ1-6	NA	CAWKVEKTGAGNSPLHF	TGTGCCTGGAAAGTGGAGAAGACAGGGGCGGGAAATTCACCCCTCCACTTT
NA	TRBV29-1	TRBJ1-1	NA	CSVAVRGQNTEAFF	TGCAGCGTCGCGGTTCGGGGCCAGAACACTGAAGCTTTCTTT
NA	TRBV9	TRBJ2-2	NA	CASSVPNTGELFF	TGTGCCAGCAGCGTTCCCAACACCGGGGAGCTGTTTTTT
TRBD2	TRBV27	TRBJ2-7	NA	CASSITGGGGEQYF	TGTGCCAGTTCGATTACTGGGGGGGGAGGCGAGCAGTACTTC
NA	TRBV19	TRBJ1-6	NA	CASSIPRGATDSPLHF	TGTGCCAGTAGTATCCCCCGGGGAGCGACGGATTCACCCCTCCACTTT
TRBD1	TRBV6-1	TRBJ1-2	NA	CASSGGQGNYGYTF	TGTGCCAGCAGTGGTGGACAGGGAAACTATGGCTACACCTTC
NA	TRBV7-9	TRBJ2-2	NA	CASSLAVKELFF	TGTGCCAGCAGCTTAGCGGTTAAGGAGCTGTTTTTT
NA	TRBV25-1	TRBJ2-3	NA	CASSEPGRFTDTQYF	TGTGCCAGCAGTGAGCCAGGCCGATTCACAGATACGCAGTATTTT
NA	TRBV4-1	TRBJ1-4	NA	CASSQVMEAREKLFF	TGCGCCAGCAGCCAAGTAATGGAGGCTAGGGAAAAACTGTTTTTT
NA	TRBV9	TRBJ1-5	few	CASSVSGSSNQPQHF	TGTGCCAGCAGCGTATCAGGCTCCAGCAATCAGCCCCAGCATTTT
NA	TRBV29-1	TRBJ1-1	NA	CSVEGELWGRETEAFF	TGCAGCGTTGAAGGAGAATTATGGGGGCGAGAAACTGAAGCTTTCTTT
NA	TRBV15	TRBJ2-7	NA	CATSRLDGEQYF	TGTGCCACCAGCAGACTAGATGGCGAGCAGTACTTC
NA	TRBV7-9	TRBJ2-1	NA	CASSPTCPYNEQFF	TGTGCCAGCAGCCCTACTTGTCCTTACAATGAGCAGTTCTTC
NA	TRBV10-3	TRBJ2-3	NA	CAISATDTQYF	TGTGCCATCAGCGCCACAGATACGCAGTATTTT